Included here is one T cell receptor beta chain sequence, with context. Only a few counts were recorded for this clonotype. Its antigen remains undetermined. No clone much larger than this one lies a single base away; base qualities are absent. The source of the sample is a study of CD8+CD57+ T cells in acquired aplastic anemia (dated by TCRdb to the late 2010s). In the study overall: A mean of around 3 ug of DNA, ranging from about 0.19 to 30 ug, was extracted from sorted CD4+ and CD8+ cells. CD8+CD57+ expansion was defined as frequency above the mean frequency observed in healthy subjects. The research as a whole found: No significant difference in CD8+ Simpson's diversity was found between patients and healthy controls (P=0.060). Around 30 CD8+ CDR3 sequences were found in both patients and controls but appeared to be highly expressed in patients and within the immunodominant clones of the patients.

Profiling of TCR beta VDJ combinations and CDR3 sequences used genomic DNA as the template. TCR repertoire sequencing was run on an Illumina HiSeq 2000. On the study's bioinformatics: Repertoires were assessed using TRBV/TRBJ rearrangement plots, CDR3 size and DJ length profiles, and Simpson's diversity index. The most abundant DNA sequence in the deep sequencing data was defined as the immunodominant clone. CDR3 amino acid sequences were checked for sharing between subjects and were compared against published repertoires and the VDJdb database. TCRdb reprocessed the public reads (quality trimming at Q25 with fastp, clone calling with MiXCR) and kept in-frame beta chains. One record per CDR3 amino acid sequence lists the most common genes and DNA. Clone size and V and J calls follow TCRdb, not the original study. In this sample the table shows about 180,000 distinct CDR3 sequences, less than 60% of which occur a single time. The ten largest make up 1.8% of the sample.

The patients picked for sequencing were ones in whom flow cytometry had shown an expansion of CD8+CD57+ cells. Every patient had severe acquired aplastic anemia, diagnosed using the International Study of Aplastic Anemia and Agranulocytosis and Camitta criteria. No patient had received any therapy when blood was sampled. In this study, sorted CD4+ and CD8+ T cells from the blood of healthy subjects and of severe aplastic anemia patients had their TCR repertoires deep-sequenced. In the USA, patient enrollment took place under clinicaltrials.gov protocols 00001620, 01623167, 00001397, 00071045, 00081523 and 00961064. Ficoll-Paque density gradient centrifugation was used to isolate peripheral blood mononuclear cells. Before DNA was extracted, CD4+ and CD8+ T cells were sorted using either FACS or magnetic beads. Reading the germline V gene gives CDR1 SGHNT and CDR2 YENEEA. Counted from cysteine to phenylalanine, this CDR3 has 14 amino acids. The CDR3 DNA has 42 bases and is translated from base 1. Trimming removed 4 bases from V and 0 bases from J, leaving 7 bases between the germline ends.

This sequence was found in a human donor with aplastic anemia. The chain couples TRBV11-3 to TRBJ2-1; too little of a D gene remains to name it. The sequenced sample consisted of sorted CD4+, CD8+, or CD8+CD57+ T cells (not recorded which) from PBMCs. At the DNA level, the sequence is TGTGCCAGCAGCTCGACTGGCTCCTACAATGAGCAGTTCTTC. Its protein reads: CASSSTGSYNEQFF.